This TCR beta chain was sequenced for a study of T cells in Graves' hyperthyroidism and ophthalmopathy. Study in general: Peripheral blood draws took place at initial diagnosis, ahead of any treatment.

Amplification of TCR beta CDR3 regions was performed using RNA transcripts as template. TCR CDR3 regions were first amplified by RT-PCR with HTBI primers. Each CDR3 protein is one row after TCRdb ran MiXCR on the multiplex PCR reads. The sample lists some 760,000 distinct CDR3 sequences, around 15% occurring once. The junction had 17 bases not matched to a gene; V was cut back by 4 bases and J by 2 bases. The CDR3 contains 18 residues. Germline lookup yields CDR1 SGHAT and CDR2 FQNNGV. Study outcomes and limitations: A model of 13 V-J pairs discriminated ophthalmopathy from stable hyperthyroidism. The model anticipated ophthalmopathy a median about 6.5 months pre-onset.

This clonotype has ten or more counts. No antigen is known for it. The sample taken for sequencing was blood. The receptor was derived from a woman aged 18-30 years with Graves' hyperthyroidism. The chain employs TRBV11-2 and TRBJ2-7, with 7 bases aligning to TRBD2. The DNA of the CDR3 is TGTGCCAGCAGCTCAGATCCGATTCAGCGGGAACCTACCTACGAGCAGTACTTC. Translated, it gives CASSSDPIQREPTYEQYF.